The clone carrying this T cell receptor (beta chain) occurred many times. Its antigen is not known. The study defined stable Graves' hyperthyroidism as no ophthalmopathy progression within 18 months. Hyperthyroidism, newly diagnosed and lasting under 2 months, affected patients aged 18 to 65. Patients having uncontrolled infection, another autoimmune disease, pregnancy or lactation were not included. RNA transcripts served as the template for amplifying TCR beta CDR3 regions. A first-round RT-PCR of the TCR CDR3 used the HTBI primer set. TCRdb ran MiXCR on the multiplex PCR reads and lists one entry per CDR3 protein. The top ten clones hold roughly 10% of a sample with under 800,000 distinct CDR3 sequences, approximately 15% of them seen once. The data belong to a study of T cells in Graves' hyperthyroidism and ophthalmopathy. Study-level results: Stable hyperthyroidism and ophthalmopathy were separated using 13 V-J signatures.

This CDR3 region has 15 residues. V shed 6 bases and J 2 bases; nucleotides not matched to a gene: 9. Germline loops: CDR1 SNHLY, CDR2 FYNNEI. The receptor was derived from a woman younger than 35 with Graves' hyperthyroidism. The rearrangement joins TRBV2 to TRBJ2-7, with 8 positions matching TRBD1. The sample was blood. The CDR3 DNA sequence: TGTGCCAGCAGGGCGACAGGGGCCAGTCCCTACGAGCAGTACTTC. It is translated as CASRATGASPYEQYF.